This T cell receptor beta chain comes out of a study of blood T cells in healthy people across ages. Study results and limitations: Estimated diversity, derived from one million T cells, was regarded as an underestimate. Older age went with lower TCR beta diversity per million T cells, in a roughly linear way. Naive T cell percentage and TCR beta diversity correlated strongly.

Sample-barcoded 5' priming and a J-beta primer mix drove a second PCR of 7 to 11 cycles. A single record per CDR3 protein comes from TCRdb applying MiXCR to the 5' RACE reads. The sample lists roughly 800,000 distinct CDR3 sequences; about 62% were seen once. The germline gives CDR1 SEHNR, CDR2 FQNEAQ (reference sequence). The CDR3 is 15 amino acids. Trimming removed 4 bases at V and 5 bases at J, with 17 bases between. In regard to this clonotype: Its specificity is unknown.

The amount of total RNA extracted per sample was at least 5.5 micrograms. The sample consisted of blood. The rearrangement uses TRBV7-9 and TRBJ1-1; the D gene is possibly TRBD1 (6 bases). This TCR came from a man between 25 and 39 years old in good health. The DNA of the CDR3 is TGTGCCAGCAGCTCTAGGGCAGGGGCGGCAACTGAAGCTTTCTTT. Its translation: CASSSRAGAATEAFF.